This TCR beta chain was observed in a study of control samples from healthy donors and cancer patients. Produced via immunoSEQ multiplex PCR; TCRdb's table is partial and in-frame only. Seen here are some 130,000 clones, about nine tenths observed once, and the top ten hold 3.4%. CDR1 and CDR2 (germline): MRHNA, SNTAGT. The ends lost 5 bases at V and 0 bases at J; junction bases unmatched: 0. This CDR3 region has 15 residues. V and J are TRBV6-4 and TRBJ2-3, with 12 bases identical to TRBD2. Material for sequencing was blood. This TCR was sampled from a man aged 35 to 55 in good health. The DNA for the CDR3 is TGTGCCAGCAGTCTAGCGGGGGGGAGCACAGATACGCAGTATTTT. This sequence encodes CASSLAGGSTDTQYF.